Presented here are 27 T cell receptor beta chains from one specimen sequenced in a study of CD8 T cells in Susac syndrome. When the RNA was reverse transcribed, random hexamers were used with an input of about 0.5 to 1 ug. TCRdb fed the immunoSEQ multiplex PCR reads into MiXCR, producing one record per CDR3 protein. Among about 210,000 distinct CDR3 sequences listed, 95% were seen once. The sequenced sample was CD4+ T cells from PBMCs. The receptors originated from a human donor with multiple sclerosis.

The chain is built from TRBV9 and TRBJ1-2; a possible D gene is TRBD1 (5 bases). CDR3 length: 14 residues. The V gene's germline CDR1 is SGDLS and CDR2 YYNGEE. Trimming removed 0 bases at V and 4 bases at J, with 10 bases between. The DNA of the CDR3 is TGTGCCAGCAGCGTAGAGGGCCAGGGCTATGGCTACACCTTC. This gives the protein CASSVEGQGYGYTF.

This clonotype has a handful of counts. This chain uses TRBV7-3 with TRBJ2-2; D is unresolved. Trimming took off 3 bases at V and 2 bases at J, with 1 base between the two ends. This CDR3 spans 12 amino acids. Per germline, CDR1 SGHTA and CDR2 FQGTGA. In DNA, the CDR3 is TGTGCCAGCAGCTTCAACACCGGGGAGCTGTTTTTT. This encodes CASSFNTGELFF.

This clonotype was seen a single time. The chain recombines TRBV29-1 with TRBJ2-3; 7 nucleotides match TRBD2. Germline lookup yields CDR1 SQVTM and CDR2 ANQGSEA. The CDR3 loop spans 14 amino acids. J gave up 4 bases and V 3 bases, and 7 bases lay outside the gene matches. The CDR3 nucleotides are TGCAGCGTTGACCGGACTAGTGGGGCAGATACGCAGTATTTT. This translates into CSVDRTSGADTQYF.

This sequence joins TRBV18 and TRBJ2-1; 8 positions agree with TRBD1. The CDR3 consists of 15 residues. Germline V CDR1 and CDR2: KGHSH, LQKENI. V shed 5 bases, J shed 4 bases, and the junction held 7 bases outside the gene matches. CDR3 in DNA: TGTGCCAGCTCAGACAGACAGGGGTCATACAATGAGCAGTTCTTC. This encodes CASSDRQGSYNEQFF.

The chain employs TRBV3-1 and TRBJ1-5; tentatively, D is TRBD1 (6 bases). V lost 5 bases to trimming and J lost 7 bases, with 12 bases between them. CDR3 length equals 13 residues. Germline CDR1 and CDR2: LGHDT and YNNKEL (reference sequence). The CDR3 protein is CASSYRALQPQHF. The CDR3 coding sequence is TGTGCCAGCAGCTACAGGGCTTTACAGCCCCAGCATTTT.

The gene calls are TRBV29-1 and TRBJ1-4; D not certain. Germline values: CDR1 SQVTM, CDR2 ANQGSEA. V lost 4 bases, J lost 8 bases, and 11 bases lay in between. The length of the CDR3 is 12 residues. CDR3 nucleotides: TGCAGCGTTGGAGTTATCGAGGAAAAACTGTTTTTT. This encodes CSVGVIEEKLFF. The entire variable domain, with the rest obtained from reference TRBV29-1 and TRBJ1-4, is as follows: SAVISQKPSRDICQRGTSLTIQCQVDSQVTMMFWYRQQPGQSLTLIATANQGSEATYESGFVIDKFPISRPNLTFSTLTVSNMSPEDSSIYLCSVGVIEEKLFFGSGTQLSVL.

This clonotype was seen only once. The chain employs TRBV4-2 and TRBJ2-5; no clear D. V lost 1 base and J 3 bases, leaving 3 bases between the germline ends. The CDR3 contains 12 residues. The V gene's germline CDR1 is LGHNA and CDR2 YNFKEQ. CDR3 residues: CASSQGEETQYF. The DNA for the CDR3 is TGTGCCAGCAGCCAAGGAGAAGAGACCCAGTACTTC.

The chain employs TRBV7-9 and TRBJ2-7; maybe TRBD2 (7 bases). Germline assignment: CDR1 SEHNR and CDR2 FQNEAQ (reference sequence). Trimming removed 3 bases at V and 0 bases at J, with 12 bases between. The CDR3 runs 15 residues. The CDR3 here is CASSLGGGNSYEQYF. In nucleotides, the CDR3 is TGTGCCAGCAGCTTGGGAGGGGGGAACTCCTACGAGCAGTACTTC.

The rearrangement links TRBV29-1 to TRBJ2-1, with 8 bases aligning to TRBD2. CDR3 length: 14 residues. Trimming at V came to 7 bases and at J to 3 bases, leaving 8 bases not matched to a gene. CDR1 is SQVTM and CDR2 is ANQGSEA in the germline V gene. CDR3 sequence reads: CSGFGGERYNEQFF. The CDR3 DNA reads as TGCAGCGGATTCGGGGGGGAGCGCTACAATGAGCAGTTCTTC.

The rearrangement uses TRBV27 and TRBJ1-1; possibly TRBD1 for D (5 bases). CDR3 length equals 14 residues. The germline V gene has CDR1 MNHEY and CDR2 SMNVEV (reference sequence). The V end was cut by 8 bases, the J end by 5 bases, with 18 bases between. Here the CDR3 DNA reads TGTGCCAGCCGACAGAGGCGGGTCGTGACTGAAGCTTTCTTT. This sequence encodes CASRQRRVVTEAFF.

The chain employs TRBV27 and TRBJ2-7; D is uncertain. The V gene's germline CDR1 is MNHEY and CDR2 SMNVEV (reference sequence). V was cut by 8 bases and J by 6 bases, with 8 bases left in between. The CDR3 loop spans 10 amino acids. The CDR3 spells CASAVCEQYF. The DNA for the CDR3 is TGTGCCAGCGCCGTCTGCGAGCAGTACTTC.

The rearrangement uses TRBV29-1 and TRBJ1-1; no clear D gene. Looked up from germline, CDR1 is SQVTM and CDR2 is ANQGSEA. The CDR3 covers 13 residues. Between the trimmed V and J ends, which lost 7 bases and 1 base, there was a span of 13 bases. The CDR3 nucleotides read TGCAGCGAAGTCTTTCGGGGGAACACTGAAGCTTTCTTT. Its translation is CSEVFRGNTEAFF.

The chain uses TRBV5-1 and TRBJ1-1, with TRBD1 identical over 8 bases. There are 12 residues in the CDR3. V lost 4 bases and J lost 7; bases outside the gene matches: 3. The germline V gene encodes CDR1 SGHRS and CDR2 YFSETQ. The CDR3 DNA follows: TGCGCCAGCAGCGTCGACAGGGGTGAAGCTTTCTTT. It is translated as CASSVDRGEAFF.

V usage is TRBV20-1 and J usage is TRBJ2-5; D remains ambiguous. V shed 4 bases and J shed 5 bases, with 11 bases lying between them. The germline CDR1 and CDR2 sequences are DFQATT and SNEGSKA (reference sequence). CDR3 length equals 12 residues. CDR3 bases: TGCAGTGCTATCCAAACCCGGGAGACCCAGTACTTC. It codes for CSAIQTRETQYF.

The chain couples TRBV23-1 to TRBJ1-2; 7 bases map to TRBD1. TRBV23-1 falls under the ORF class, with uncertain function. The junction had 7 bases not matched to a gene; V was cut back by 7 bases and J by 5 bases. CDR3 length: 13 amino acids. CDR3 DNA sequence: TGCGCCAGCACTCAGGGGGGGACGTATGGCTACACCTTC. It codes for CASTQGGTYGYTF.

The chain recombines TRBV2 with TRBJ2-7; TRBD2 agrees at 7 bases. V was pared by 5 bases and J by 4 bases, with 5 bases of the junction left unmatched. CDR1 is SNHLY and CDR2 is FYNNEI in the germline V gene. The CDR3 extends over 13 amino acids. CDR3 protein: CASSPPGGYEQYF. CDR3 in DNA: TGTGCCAGCAGTCCACCGGGGGGATACGAGCAGTACTTC.

This chain joins TRBV20-1 and TRBJ2-5, with 7 nucleotides matching TRBD2. The CDR3 is made up of 14 amino acids. Germline V gene lookup returns CDR1 DFQATT and CDR2 SNEGSKA (reference sequence). The trim removed 2 bases at V and 3 bases at J, leaving 6 bases unmatched. The CDR3 region is CSARRAAGEETQYF. CDR3 sequence (DNA): TGCAGTGCTAGAAGGGCGGCGGGAGAAGAGACCCAGTACTTC.

This chain uses TRBV19 with TRBJ2-7; 10 bases map to TRBD1. Germline CDR1 and CDR2: LNHDA and SQIVND (reference sequence). Trimming took 6 bases from V and 0 from J; bases not matched to a gene: 5. This CDR3 is built from 15 residues. The CDR3 here is CASRDRGELSYEQYF. The CDR3 DNA follows: TGTGCCAGTAGGGACAGGGGGGAACTCTCCTACGAGCAGTACTTC.

This chain joins TRBV5-1 and TRBJ1-1; the D is unclear. With 4 bases removed from V and 1 base from J, the gap between germline ends came to 14 bases. The germline CDR1 and CDR2 sequences are SGHRS and YFSETQ. This CDR3 region has 15 residues. In DNA, the CDR3 is TGCGCCAGCAGCCCCTCGGTAGGCAAGAACACTGAAGCTTTCTTT. Its protein is CASSPSVGKNTEAFF.

This sequence joins TRBV4-1 and TRBJ2-4; TRBD1 agrees at 7 bases. V shed 1 base and J 8 bases; nucleotides not matched to a gene: 17. The CDR3 consists of 18 residues. Germline V CDR1 and CDR2: MGHRA, YSYEKL. The CDR3, as DNA: TGCGCCAGCAGCCAAGGGATCCCACCCTTGACAGGGAAGGACATTCAGTACTTC. Translation: CASSQGIPPLTGKDIQYF.

This sequence joins TRBV2 and TRBJ2-5, with a weak D call TRBD2 (6 bases). Looked up from germline, CDR1 is SNHLY and CDR2 is FYNNEI. The V gene lost 7 bases and the J gene lost 2 bases, with 11 bases spanning the gap. The CDR3 covers 13 residues. The CDR3 bases are TGTGCCAGCAAGGACGGACTACAAGAGACCCAGTACTTC. This translates into CASKDGLQETQYF.

This clonotype turned up a few times. The chain carries TRBV2 and TRBJ1-2; D call uncertain. Between the trimmed V and J ends, which lost 4 bases and 4 bases, there was a span of 10 bases. The V gene's germline CDR1 is SNHLY and CDR2 FYNNEI. The CDR3 loop spans 13 amino acids. The CDR3 is CASSVGSTYGYTF. The DNA for the CDR3 is TGTGCCAGCAGTGTTGGGTCGACCTATGGCTACACCTTC. The entire variable domain, with the rest obtained from reference TRBV2 and TRBJ1-2, is as follows: EPEVTQTPSHQVTQMGQEVILRCVPISNHLYFYWYRQILGQKVEFLVSFYNNEISEKSEIFDDQFSVERPDGSNFTLKIRSTKLEDSAMYFCASSVGSTYGYTFGSGTRLTVV.

This clonotype was found once. V gene TRBV18 combines with J gene TRBJ1-1; 8 bases fit TRBD1. With V trimmed by 3 bases and J by 2 bases, 5 bases remained unmatched. CDR1 KGHSH and CDR2 LQKENI come from the germline V gene. The CDR3 is 15 amino acids. The DNA for the CDR3 is TGTGCCAGCTCACCCGGACAGGGTAGTAACACTGAAGCTTTCTTT. The encoded protein is CASSPGQGSNTEAFF.

The rearrangement uses TRBV20-1 and TRBJ2-3; 9 bases fit TRBD1. The germline V gene has CDR1 DFQATT and CDR2 SNEGSKA (reference sequence). The CDR3 sequence is 13 residues long. V trimming: 6 bases; J trimming: 8 bases; junction bases outside the gene matches: 9. The CDR3 region is CSAPGQGDFTQYF. DNA for the CDR3: TGCAGTGCCCCGGGACAGGGTGATTTTACGCAGTATTTT.

The chain has TRBV9 and TRBJ2-2, with 8 bases lining up with TRBD1. J was trimmed by 7 bases and V by 2 bases; bases with no gene match: 16. From germline, CDR1 is SGDLS and CDR2 YYNGEE. This CDR3 has 18 amino acids. CDR3 amino acids: CASSVRQFGTGVHGELFF. CDR3 coding DNA: TGTGCCAGCAGCGTCCGTCAGTTCGGGACAGGAGTGCACGGGGAGCTGTTTTTT.

In its sample, this clonotype was seen once. The chain uses TRBV19 and TRBJ2-6, with D unresolved. V dropped 3 bases and J dropped 0 bases, with 9 bases sitting between them. This CDR3 contains 16 residues. The germline V gene encodes CDR1 LNHDA and CDR2 SQIVND (reference sequence). The DNA of the CDR3 is TGTGCCAGTAGTATGACCCCGACCTCTGGGGCCAACGTCCTGACTTTC. Encoded protein: CASSMTPTSGANVLTF.

DNA for the CDR3: TGCAGTGCTAGAGGGTCTAGCGGATCCACAGATACGCAGTATTTT. This codes for CSARGSSGSTDTQYF. The chain carries TRBV20-1 and TRBJ2-3, with TRBD2 matching over 7 bases. The germline V gene encodes CDR1 DFQATT and CDR2 SNEGSKA (reference sequence). The CDR3 is made up of 15 amino acids. V shed 1 base and J 2 bases; nucleotides not matched to a gene: 6.